This is a list of T cell receptor beta chains from one sample in a study of cytomegalovirus exposure and HLA in healthy donors. The assay was immunoSEQ multiplex PCR, and TCRdb's table has in-frame clones only and misses some. The sample holds about 140,000 clones. The source material was PBMCs. These receptors all come from a man aged 35 to 55 in good health and CMV-seronegative. Each CDR3 is given with its conserved first and last residue. Each record gives: V gene, CDR3 protein.

TRBV27,CASRITRRGEETQYF
TRBV2,CASKVQGLALQDTQYF
TRBV5-6,CASSSQDRPYNEQFF
TRBV25-1,CASSEVVNTEAFF
TRBV4-2,CASSHRDRGGYEQYF
TRBV7-2,CASSSKAGAEQFF
TRBV5-4,CASKGARGADYGYTF
TRBV5-1,CASSFFSDPKAGRKKGSNQPQHF
TRBV9,CASSVTSGGAGRYNEQFF
TRBV5-6,CASSRGSYNEQFF
TRBV5-4,CASSGTQGTYEQYF
TRBV4-1,CASSYPGQEREQFF
TRBV11-2,CASSPDRGGGELFF
TRBV29-1,CSARTGGWSGETQYF
TRBV6-1,CASSEGTGVQPQHF
TRBV27,CASSSGYEQYF
TRBV7-9,CASSPWTVSYEQYF
TRBV7-9,CASSLESRGSTEAFF
TRBV7-2,CASSLNSGDTQYF
TRBV19,CASSQGIDYGYTF
TRBV2,CASTPRDGNTIYF
TRBV5-6,CASSGIRDIQYF
TRBV7-2,CASSNAPGQNNEQFF
TRBV6-5,CASSPIDRTNYGYTF
TRBV15,CATSRDRYSNQPQHF
TRBV7-9,CASSPVEETQYF
TRBV6-1,CASWRAGVGTQYF
TRBV9,CASSVGTGNYGYTF
TRBV6-5,CASRTSGTDTQYF
TRBV5-5,CASSSNRQGETQYF
TRBV5-6,CASSLFVGLAGGSSDTQYF
TRBV18,CASSPGYEGTDTQYF
TRBV5-1,CASSLPTPAPESYEQYF
TRBV29-1,CSVEQVQVYGASYNEQFF
TRBV19,CASSQAGAGETQYF
TRBV7-3,CASSFSGGGIQYF
TRBV7-2,CASSLEGQGAREQYF
TRBV11-3,CASSLDGLAQETQYF
TRBV10-3,CAISEFPAGETDDEQFF
TRBV18,CASAKQGDQPQHF
TRBV7-3,CASSPLGSSYEQYF
TRBV4-2,CASTTHEQYF
TRBV7-2,CASSQRVAYNEQFF
TRBV6-5,CASSRDSYEQYF
TRBV7-2,CASSFYGGYEQYF
TRBV5-1,CASSLISSVRGSGAEQYF
TRBV19,CASSSGTGNQPQHF
TRBV4-3,CASSPGQGYGYTF
TRBV7-9,CASSIEQGVLYNEQFF
TRBV19,CASSVGTGAAKNIQYF
TRBV7-3,CASSLSPDTSSYNEQFF
TRBV5-8,CASSLTGGGYEQYF
TRBV29-1,CSARTGGSTEAFF
TRBV7-2,CASSPGVGAIGYTF
TRBV6-5,CASSPGQDINNEQFF
TRBV6-6,CASSYGTRETQYF
TRBV6-4,CASSDRSPSPGELFF
TRBV18,CASSPKNDRAGHGYTF